One and the same sample provided the 14 T cell receptor beta chains below, sequenced in a study of blood T cell repertoires in COVID-19. Assay used: immunoSEQ multiplex PCR; TCRdb lists only in-frame clones, some missing. The repertoire consists of just under 250,000 clones, with around 87% occurring once and the leading ten covering approximately 3%. What was sequenced was peripheral blood. These receptors came from a woman aged 25 to 45 who had recovered from COVID-19.

The chain has TRBV7-2 and TRBJ1-1; TRBD1 might be the D (6 bases). Trimming removed 5 bases from V and 3 bases from J, with 16 bases in between. This CDR3 comprises 15 residues. Germline V gives CDR1 SGHTA, CDR2 FQGNSA. As DNA, the CDR3 is TGTGCCAGCAGCCCCTCGAGACAGGCGTACACTGAAGCTTTCTTT. Translated, it gives CASSPSRQAYTEAFF.

Many counts were recorded for this clone. This chain links TRBV19 with TRBJ1-4, with 8 bases lining up with TRBD1. The germline CDR1 and CDR2 sequences are LNHDA and SQIVND (reference sequence). The ends lost 4 bases at V and 6 bases at J; junction bases unmatched: 7. The CDR3 loop spans 15 amino acids. In DNA form, the CDR3 reads TGTGCCAGTAGTAAAAACAGGGGGACGCATGAAAAACTGTTTTTT. The encoded protein is CASSKNRGTHEKLFF.

J is TRBJ1-5 and V is TRBV3-1 (or the pseudogene TRBV3-2); tentative D call: TRBD1 (6 bases). Germline V CDR1 and CDR2: LGHDT, YNNKEL (reference sequence). This CDR3 has 15 amino acids. V was trimmed by 3 bases and J by 4 bases, leaving 13 bases between them. CDR3 nucleotide sequence: TGTGCCAGCAGCCAGGGGGGGCGGAATAATCAGCCCCAGCATTTT. It is translated as CASSQGGRNNQPQHF.

This sequence joins TRBV5-4 and TRBJ2-5; unclear D gene. Deletions cut 3 bases from V and 2 bases from J, with 11 bases between. Per the germline V gene, CDR1 is SGHNT and CDR2 is YYREEE (reference sequence). This CDR3 contains 14 residues. CDR3 DNA sequence: TGTGCCAGCAGCTCCGGAAGAGCGCAAGAGACCCAGTACTTC. This sequence encodes CASSSGRAQETQYF.

The rearrangement uses TRBV4-1 and TRBJ2-1; 7 bases agree with TRBD1. Germline V lookup: CDR1 MGHRA, CDR2 YSYEKL. Unmatched junction bases numbered 2, after V lost 0 bases and J lost 3 bases. This CDR3 has 15 amino acids. The CDR3, as DNA: TGCGCCAGCAGCCAAGAAGACAGGGACTACAATGAGCAGTTCTTC. It is translated as CASSQEDRDYNEQFF.

This sequence joins TRBV7-6 and TRBJ2-1; 8 bases line up with TRBD2. The CDR3 is 15 residues long. Unmatched junction bases numbered 6, after V lost 4 bases and J lost 4 bases. Germline CDR1 is SGHVS and CDR2 is FNYEAQ. This chain's CDR3 is CASSSSGGGYNEQFF. The CDR3 region has the DNA TGTGCCAGCAGCTCATCGGGAGGGGGTTACAATGAGCAGTTCTTC.

The rearrangement uses TRBV4-1 and TRBJ2-6, with a weak D call TRBD2 (6 bases). The V end was cut by 3 bases, the J end by 2 bases, with 11 bases between. This CDR3 is built from 16 residues. Germline assignment: CDR1 MGHRA and CDR2 YSYEKL. CDR3 amino acids: CASSHPGGAGANVLTF. The CDR3 coding sequence is TGCGCCAGCAGCCACCCCGGAGGGGCTGGGGCCAACGTCCTGACTTTC.

The chain carries TRBV5-1 and TRBJ1-3, with TRBD1 as a possible D gene (6 bases). Germline values: CDR1 SGHRS, CDR2 YFSETQ. The V and J ends lost 4 bases and 4 bases respectively, with 12 bases between them. The CDR3 covers 14 residues. The CDR3 is CASSQQGTGNTIYF. CDR3 DNA: TGCGCCAGCAGCCAACAGGGTACCGGAAACACCATATATTTT. Full variable domain (rest looked up from reference TRBV5-1 and TRBJ1-3): KAGVTQTPRYLIKTRGQQVTLSCSPISGHRSVSWYQQTPGQGLQFLFEYFSETQRNKGNFPGRFSGRQFSNSRSEMNVSTLELGDSALYLCASSQQGTGNTIYFGEGSWLTVV.

V and J are TRBV7-3 and TRBJ2-1, with D possibly TRBD2 on 6 matching bases. V was pared by 2 bases and J by 5 bases, with 19 bases between. The CDR3 sequence is 17 residues long. Per the germline V gene, CDR1 is SGHTA and CDR2 is FQGTGA. CDR3 DNA sequence: TGTGCCAGCAGCTTAGGGGCTAGCGCACTATTCGACAATGAGCAGTTCTTC. It encodes CASSLGASALFDNEQFF. Full variable domain (rest looked up from reference TRBV7-3 and TRBJ2-1): GAGVSQTPSNKVTEKGKYVELRCDPISGHTALYWYRQSLGQGPEFLIYFQGTGAADDSGLPNDRFFAVRPEGSVSTLKIQRTERGDSAVYLCASSLGASALFDNEQFFGPGTRLTVL.

The sample holds one count of this clone. The rearrangement uses TRBV9 and TRBJ2-1, with D possibly being TRBD2 (6 bases). V was clipped by 7 bases and J by 12 bases, with 17 bases between them. Per germline, CDR1 SGDLS and CDR2 YYNGEE. CDR3 length equals 12 residues. The chain's CDR3 is CASGGGLHGQFF. DNA for the CDR3: TGTGCCAGCGGGGGAGGCCTACATGGGCAGTTCTTC.

The rearrangement links TRBV5-1 to TRBJ2-2; 14 bases match TRBD2. This CDR3 spans 18 amino acids. J lost 1 base, V lost 4 bases, and 6 bases had no gene match. The germline CDR1 and CDR2 sequences are SGHRS and YFSETQ. The CDR3 DNA follows: TGCGCCAGCAGCACCCGGACTAGCGGGGGGCTGAACACCGGGGAGCTGTTTTTT. This gives the protein CASSTRTSGGLNTGELFF.

The chain has TRBV11-2 and TRBJ2-5; tentative D call: TRBD2 (6 bases). Germline V gene sequence: CDR1 SGHAT, CDR2 FQNNGV. V lost 1 base and J 4 bases, leaving 16 bases between the germline ends. CDR3 length: 16 residues. CDR3 residues: CASSLGDSNLIETQYF. CDR3 in DNA: TGTGCCAGCAGCTTAGGGGACTCCAATCTGATAGAGACCCAGTACTTC.

This chain links TRBV6-2 or TRBV6-3 with TRBJ1-2, with 7 bases matching TRBD1. The CDR3 covers 14 residues. The germline V gene has CDR1 MNHEY and CDR2 SVGEGT. The J segment lost 3 bases and the V segment lost 4 bases, leaving 5 bases of the junction unmatched. Here the CDR3 reads CASSSDRRDYGYTF. In DNA form, the CDR3 reads TGTGCCAGCAGTTCGGACAGGAGGGACTATGGCTACACCTTC.

The gene calls are TRBV5-6 and TRBJ1-2; D possibly corresponds to TRBD1 (6 bases). V gave up 5 bases and J gave up 4 bases, with 12 bases separating them. This CDR3 is 13 amino acids long. Germline-derived CDR1 and CDR2 are SGHDT and YYEEEE. The CDR3, as DNA: TGTGCCAGCAGTTTTACAGGGACCTATGGCTACACCTTC. Amino acids: CASSFTGTYGYTF.